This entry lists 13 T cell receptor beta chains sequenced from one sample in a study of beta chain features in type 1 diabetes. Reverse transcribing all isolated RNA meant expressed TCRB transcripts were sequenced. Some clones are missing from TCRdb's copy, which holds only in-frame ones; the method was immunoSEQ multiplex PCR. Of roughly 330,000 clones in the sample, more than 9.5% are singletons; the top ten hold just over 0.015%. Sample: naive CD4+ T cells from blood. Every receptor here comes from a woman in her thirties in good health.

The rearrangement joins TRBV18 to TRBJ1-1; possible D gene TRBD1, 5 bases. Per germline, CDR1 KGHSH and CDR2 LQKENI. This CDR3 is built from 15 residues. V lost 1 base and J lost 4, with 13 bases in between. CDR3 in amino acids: CASSPRGEAGTEAFF. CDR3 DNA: TGTGCCAGCTCACCACGAGGGGAGGCGGGCACTGAAGCTTTCTTT.

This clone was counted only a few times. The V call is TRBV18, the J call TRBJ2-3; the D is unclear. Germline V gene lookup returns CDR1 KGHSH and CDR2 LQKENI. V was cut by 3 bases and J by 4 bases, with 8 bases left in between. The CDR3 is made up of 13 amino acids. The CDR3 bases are TGTGCCAGCTCACCTTATGCGGCAGATACGCAGTATTTT. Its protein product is CASSPYAADTQYF. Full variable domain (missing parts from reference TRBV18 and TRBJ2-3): NAGVMQNPRHLVRRRGQEARLRCSPMKGHSHVYWYRQLPEEGLKFMVYLQKENIIDESGMPKERFSAEFPKEGPSILRIQQVVRGDSAAYFCASSPYAADTQYFGPGTRLTVL.

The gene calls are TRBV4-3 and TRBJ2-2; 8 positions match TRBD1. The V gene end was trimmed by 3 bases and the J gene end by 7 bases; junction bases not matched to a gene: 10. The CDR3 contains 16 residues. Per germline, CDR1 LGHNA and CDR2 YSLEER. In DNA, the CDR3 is TGCGCCAGCAGCCACTGGACAGGGATGGAGGTCGGGGAGCTGTTTTTT. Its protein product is CASSHWTGMEVGELFF.

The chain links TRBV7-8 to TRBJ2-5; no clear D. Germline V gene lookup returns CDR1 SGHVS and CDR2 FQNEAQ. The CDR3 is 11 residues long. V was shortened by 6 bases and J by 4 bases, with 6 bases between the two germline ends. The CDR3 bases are TGTGCCAGCAGTGTCGGAGAGACCCAGTACTTC. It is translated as CASSVGETQYF.

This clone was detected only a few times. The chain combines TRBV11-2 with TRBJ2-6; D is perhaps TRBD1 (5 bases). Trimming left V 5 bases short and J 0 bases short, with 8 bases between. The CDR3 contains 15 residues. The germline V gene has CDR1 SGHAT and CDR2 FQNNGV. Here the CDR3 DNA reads TGTGCCAGCAGCCGACAGAGCTCTGGGGCCAACGTCCTGACTTTC. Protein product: CASSRQSSGANVLTF.

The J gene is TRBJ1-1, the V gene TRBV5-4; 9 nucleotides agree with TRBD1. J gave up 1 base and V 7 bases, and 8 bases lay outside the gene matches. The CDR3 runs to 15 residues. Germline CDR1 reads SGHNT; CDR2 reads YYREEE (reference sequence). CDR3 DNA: TGTGCCAGCGGATTCCGGGACAGGGAGAACACTGAAGCTTTCTTT. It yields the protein CASGFRDRENTEAFF. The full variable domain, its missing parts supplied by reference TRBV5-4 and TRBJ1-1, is ETGVTQSPTHLIKTRGQQVTLRCSSQSGHNTVSWYQQALGQGPQFIFQYYREEENGRGNFPPRFSGLQFPNYSSELNVNALELDDSALYLCASGFRDRENTEAFFGQGTRLTVV.

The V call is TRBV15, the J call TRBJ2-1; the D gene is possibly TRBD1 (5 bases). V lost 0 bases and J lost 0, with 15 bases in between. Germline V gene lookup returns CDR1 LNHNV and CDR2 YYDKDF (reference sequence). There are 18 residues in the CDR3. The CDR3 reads CATSRDWGVRSSYNEQFF. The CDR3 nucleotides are TGTGCCACCAGCAGAGATTGGGGCGTTAGGAGCTCCTACAATGAGCAGTTCTTC.

The DNA for the CDR3 is TGTGCCAGCTCCTTGACAGGGGCGGAGGACGAGCAGTACTTC. It is translated as CASSLTGAEDEQYF. This rearrangement joins TRBV18 to TRBJ2-7; the match to TRBD1 covers 8 bases. This CDR3 region has 14 residues. Germline CDR1 and CDR2: KGHSH and LQKENI. V was clipped by 6 bases and J by 5 bases; unmatched bases: 9. Variable domain in full (rest from reference TRBV18 and TRBJ2-7): NAGVMQNPRHLVRRRGQEARLRCSPMKGHSHVYWYRQLPEEGLKFMVYLQKENIIDESGMPKERFSAEFPKEGPSILRIQQVVRGDSAAYFCASSLTGAEDEQYFGPGTRLTVT.

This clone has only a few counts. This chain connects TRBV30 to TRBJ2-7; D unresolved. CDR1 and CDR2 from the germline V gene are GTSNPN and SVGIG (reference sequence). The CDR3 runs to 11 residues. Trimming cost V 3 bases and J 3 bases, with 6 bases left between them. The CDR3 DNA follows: TGTGCCTGGAGCCCCAGCTACGAGCAGTACTTC. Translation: CAWSPSYEQYF.

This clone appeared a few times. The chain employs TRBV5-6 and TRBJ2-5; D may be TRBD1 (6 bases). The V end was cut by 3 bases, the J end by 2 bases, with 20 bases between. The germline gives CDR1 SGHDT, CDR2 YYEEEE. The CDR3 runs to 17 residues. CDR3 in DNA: TGTGCCAGCAGCTACCCTACCGACAGGAAAGCTCAAGAGACCCAGTACTTC. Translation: CASSYPTDRKAQETQYF.

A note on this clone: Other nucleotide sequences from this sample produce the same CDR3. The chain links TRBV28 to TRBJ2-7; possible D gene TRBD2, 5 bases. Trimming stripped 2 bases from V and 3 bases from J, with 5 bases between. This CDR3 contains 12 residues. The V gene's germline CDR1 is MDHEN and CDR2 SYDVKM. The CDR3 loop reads CASSLSGYEQYF. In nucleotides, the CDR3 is TGTGCCAGCAGTTTAAGCGGCTACGAGCAGTACTTC.

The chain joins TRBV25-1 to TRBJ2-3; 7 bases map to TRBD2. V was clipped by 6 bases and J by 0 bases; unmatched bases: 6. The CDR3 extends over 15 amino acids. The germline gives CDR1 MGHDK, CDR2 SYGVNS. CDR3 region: CASSLSGASTDTQYF. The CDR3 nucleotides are TGTGCCAGCAGCCTAAGCGGGGCTAGCACAGATACGCAGTATTTT.

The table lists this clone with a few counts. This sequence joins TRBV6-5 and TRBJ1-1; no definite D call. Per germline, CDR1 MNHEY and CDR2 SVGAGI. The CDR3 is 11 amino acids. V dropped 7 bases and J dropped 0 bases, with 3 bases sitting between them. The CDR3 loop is CASKLNTEAFF. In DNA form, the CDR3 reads TGTGCCAGCAAGCTGAACACTGAAGCTTTCTTT.